Each of the 16 T cell receptor beta chains below was sequenced from the same sample in a study of early T cells in non-severe SARS-CoV-2 infection. TCRdb used MiXCR to reprocess the 5' RACE reads, holding one entry per CDR3 protein. The table includes 65,000 to 80,000 distinct CDR3 sequences, approximately 13% detected once. Sequenced input: whole blood. Receptor source: an adult who was a healthcare worker with PCR-confirmed SARS-CoV-2 infection or an uninfected control (not recorded which).

The chain uses TRBV5-1 and TRBJ1-2; D call uncertain. The CDR3 spans 16 residues. Trimming stripped 0 bases from V and 6 bases from J, with 18 bases between. In germline, CDR1 is SGHRS, CDR2 YFSETQ. The DNA of the CDR3 is TGCGCCAGCAGCTTGGGGTTCTATGGTCGTCTGGATGGCTACACCTTC. Translation gives CASSLGFYGRLDGYTF.

This clonotype was recorded at least ten times. The CDR3 DNA is TGCGCCAGCAGCTTGGACGGCAGAACCACCTACGAGCAGTACTTC. It is translated as CASSLDGRTTYEQYF. The chain links TRBV5-1 to TRBJ2-7; D is ambiguous. Germline CDR1 and CDR2: SGHRS and YFSETQ. CDR3 length: 15 amino acids. V shed 0 bases and J shed 2 bases, with 12 bases lying between them.

The rearrangement links TRBV30 to TRBJ1-1; tentative D call: TRBD1 (6 bases). The V end was cut by 8 bases, the J end by 1 base, with 11 bases between. Looked up from germline, CDR1 is GTSNPN and CDR2 is SVGIG (reference sequence). CDR3 length equals 12 residues. The CDR3 protein is CAAIQGNTEAFF. CDR3 coding DNA: TGTGCCGCAATACAGGGGAACACTGAAGCTTTCTTT.

This clonotype was seen ten or more times. This chain joins TRBV7-9 and TRBJ2-4; D is possibly TRBD2 (5 bases). The CDR3 has 13 amino acids. Deletions cut 5 bases from V and 5 bases from J, with 10 bases between. Germline values: CDR1 SEHNR, CDR2 FQNEAQ (reference sequence). The CDR3 bases are TGTGCCAGCAGCGGGAGTGGGGAAAACATTCAGTACTTC. Amino acid sequence: CASSGSGENIQYF.

This clonotype was counted many times. This chain uses TRBV28 with TRBJ1-4, with D possibly being TRBD1 (5 bases). The ends were cut back, 7 bases at V and 8 bases at J, with 14 bases in the middle. Germline CDR1 reads MDHEN; CDR2 reads SYDVKM. The CDR3 is made up of 13 amino acids. The CDR3, as DNA: TGTGCCAGCAACCAGGGTCAGTGGGAAAAACTGTTTTTT. This gives the protein CASNQGQWEKLFF.

V is TRBV29-1 and J is TRBJ2-3, with D possibly being TRBD1 (5 bases). Between the trimmed V and J ends, which lost 1 base and 3 bases, there was a span of 11 bases. CDR1 and CDR2 (germline): SQVTM, ANQGSEA. The CDR3 sequence is 14 residues long. The CDR3 here is CSVEGTWETDTQYF. CDR3 coding DNA: TGCAGCGTTGAAGGGACATGGGAAACAGATACGCAGTATTTT.

The chain recombines TRBV6-5 with TRBJ1-6; TRBD1 might be the D (5 bases). V was cut by 2 bases and J by 9 bases, with 8 bases left in between. CDR3 length equals 13 residues. Germline CDR1 MNHEY, CDR2 SVGAGI. The CDR3 DNA is TGTGCCAGCAGTTACAGAGGGGCTTCACCCCTCCACTTT. This encodes CASSYRGASPLHF.

This clonotype was observed a handful of times. The CDR3 spells CASRTSGDYNEQFF. CDR3 in DNA: TGCGCCAGCCGAACTAGCGGGGACTACAATGAGCAGTTCTTC. The chain joins TRBV4-1 to TRBJ2-1, with 10 bases identical to TRBD2. J was trimmed by 3 bases and V by 8 bases; bases with no gene match: 4. This CDR3 region has 14 residues. Per germline, CDR1 MGHRA and CDR2 YSYEKL.

In its sample, this clonotype was seen a few times. The V gene is TRBV7-6, the J gene TRBJ2-1; D is unresolved. CDR1 is SGHVS and CDR2 is FNYEAQ in the germline V gene. CDR3 length equals 15 residues. V shed 3 bases and J shed 5 bases, with 14 bases lying between them. This CDR3 is CASSFDPDLDNEQFF. DNA for the CDR3: TGTGCCAGCAGCTTCGATCCAGACCTGGACAATGAGCAGTTCTTC.

The chain uses TRBV12-5 and TRBJ1-3; D is unclear. CDR3 size: 16 residues. Trimming took 0 bases from V and 1 from J, leaving 10 bases between them. The germline V gene has CDR1 LGHNT and CDR2 FRNRAP. CDR3 DNA sequence: TGTGCTAGTGGTTTGGTACTTAGGCTGTCTGGAAACACCATATATTTT. Its protein product is CASGLVLRLSGNTIYF. Full variable domain (outside the CDR3, taken from reference TRBV12-5 and TRBJ1-3): DARVTQTPRHKVTEMGQEVTMRCQPILGHNTVFWYRQTMMQGLELLAYFRNRAPLDDSGMPKDRFSAEMPDATLATLKIQPSEPRDSAVYFCASGLVLRLSGNTIYFGEGSWLTVV.

The genes are TRBV6-5 and TRBJ2-1; D may be TRBD1 (5 bases). The CDR3 contains 14 residues. The V and J ends lost 5 bases and 0 bases respectively, with 8 bases between them. Germline loops: CDR1 MNHEY, CDR2 SVGAGI. CDR3 in amino acids: CASSPGYSYNEQFF. The DNA for the CDR3 is TGTGCCAGCAGTCCAGGGTACTCCTACAATGAGCAGTTCTTC.

V gene TRBV29-1 combines with J gene TRBJ2-1, with D unresolved. The CDR3 contains 13 residues. From germline, CDR1 is SQVTM and CDR2 ANQGSEA. V lost 3 bases, J lost 9 bases, and 15 bases lay in between. The CDR3 sequence: CSVDEPTVSEQFF. The DNA of the CDR3 is TGCAGCGTTGACGAGCCGACGGTTAGTGAGCAGTTCTTC.

There are a few counts of this clonotype. One junction end does not reproduce the germline sequence, and a read error may be involved. CDR3 in amino acids: CASSAGLARTDTQYF. CDR3 DNA sequence: TGTGCTAGCAGCGCGGGACTAGCGCGCACAGATACGCAGTATTTT. The rearrangement joins TRBV7-7 to TRBJ2-3; TRBD2 agrees at 10 bases. Per germline, CDR1 SSHAT and CDR2 FNYEAQ (reference sequence). CDR3 length: 15 residues.

For the CDR3, the DNA is TGTGCCAGCAGGAAGGGACGGATGAACACTGAAGCTTTCTTT. As protein: CASRKGRMNTEAFF. V gene TRBV2 combines with J gene TRBJ1-1; D may be TRBD1 (5 bases). Trimming cost V 6 bases and J 0 bases, with 11 bases left between them. Per the germline V gene, CDR1 is SNHLY and CDR2 is FYNNEI. This CDR3 spans 14 amino acids. The full variable domain, with the rest looked up from reference TRBV2 and TRBJ1-1, is EPEVTQTPSHQVTQMGQEVILRCVPISNHLYFYWYRQILGQKVEFLVSFYNNEISEKSEIFDDQFSVERPDGSNFTLKIRSTKLEDSAMYFCASRKGRMNTEAFFGQGTRLTVV.

In this sample, this clonotype turned up a few times. The chain is built from TRBV5-1 and TRBJ2-1; 9 nucleotides line up with TRBD1. The CDR3 is made up of 16 amino acids. V was pared by 0 bases and J by 8 bases, with 9 bases of the junction left unmatched. Germline V gene data show CDR1 as SGHRS and CDR2 as YFSETQ. In nucleotides, the CDR3 is TGCGCCAGCAGCTTGGTGGGACAGGGTAGCGCCGATGAGCAGTTCTTC. It encodes CASSLVGQGSADEQFF.

The chain employs TRBV29-1 and TRBJ2-7; D remains unclear. CDR1 is SQVTM, CDR2 ANQGSEA, per germline. The CDR3 consists of 12 residues. Trimming took off 6 bases at V and 2 bases at J, with 11 bases between the two ends. The chain's CDR3 is CSVYTETYEQYF. CDR3 nucleotides: TGCAGCGTGTACACAGAGACCTACGAGCAGTACTTC.